This TCR beta chain is from a study of neurological immune-mediated disorders. Study conclusions and caveats: None of the CDR3 amino acid sequences of expanded clones were shared across subjects, and this suggested private repertoires in all groups. Patients with HTLV-1-associated myelopathy showed the most TCR clonal expansion. Those with multiple sclerosis showed the least, falling below healthy controls.

This clonotype came up many times. The antigen is undetermined. Over 160 million TCR-beta sequences from 15-18 subjects came out of each sequencing run. One entry per CDR3 protein results from TCRdb running MiXCR on the 5' RACE reads. In the table there are 50,000 to 70,000 distinct CDR3 sequences, 4.5% to 5.5% of which are singletons. The V gene's germline CDR1 is SQVTM and CDR2 ANQGSEA. This CDR3 contains 12 residues. The V end lost 7 bases, the J end lost 2 bases, and 10 bases lay between the germline ends. Sequenced: PBMCs. This clonotype originated in a man aged 25-45 years with multiple sclerosis. This chain uses TRBV29-1 with TRBJ2-3; TRBD2 might be the D (5 bases). The CDR3 DNA sequence: TGCAGCGCTCAGGACTCCACAGATACGCAGTATTTT. The encoded protein is CSAQDSTDTQYF.